The T cell receptor (beta chain) under discussion was sequenced for a study of T cells after yellow fever vaccination. This clonotype was picked up many times. Its antigen is not identified. The CDR3 length is 14 residues. The V gene lost 6 bases and the J gene lost 5 bases, with 17 bases spanning the gap. Germline V CDR1 and CDR2: DFQATT, SNEGSKA (reference sequence). Study observations and caveats: Shared CD4/CD8 clonotypes were a small share, likely from convergent recombination. Weaker overall was a secondary response that nonetheless peaked faster, on day 5 versus 15. Contaminating bulk clonotypes could be abundant in FACS-sorted repertoires.

Using its own MiXCR run on the 5' RACE reads, TCRdb lists one record per CDR3 protein. The sample lists some 400,000 distinct CDR3 sequences, around 19% occurring once. The V and J genes are TRBV20-1 and TRBJ2-1, with TRBD2 as a possible D gene (5 bases). The source is a man aged 18 to 29 who received the YFV17D yellow fever vaccine. The sample here was PBMCs, taken before the yellow fever booster vaccination. As DNA, the CDR3 is TGCAGTGCCCCAGATCGCAGCGGTAACAATGAGCAGTTCTTC. Protein product: CSAPDRSGNNEQFF.